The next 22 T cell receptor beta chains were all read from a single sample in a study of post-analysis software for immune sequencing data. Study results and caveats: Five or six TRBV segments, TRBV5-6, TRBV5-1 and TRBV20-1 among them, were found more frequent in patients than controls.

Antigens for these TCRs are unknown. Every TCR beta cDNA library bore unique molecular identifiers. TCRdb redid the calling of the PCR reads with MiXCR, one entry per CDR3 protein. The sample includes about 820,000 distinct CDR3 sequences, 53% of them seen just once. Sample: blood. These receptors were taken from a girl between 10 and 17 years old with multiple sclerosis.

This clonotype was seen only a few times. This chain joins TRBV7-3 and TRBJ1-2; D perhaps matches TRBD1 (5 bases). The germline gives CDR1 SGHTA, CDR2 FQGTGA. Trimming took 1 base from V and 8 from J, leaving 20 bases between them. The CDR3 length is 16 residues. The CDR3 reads CASSLSREAGYGGYTF. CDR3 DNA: TGTGCCAGCAGCTTAAGTCGGGAGGCAGGGTACGGGGGCTACACCTTC.

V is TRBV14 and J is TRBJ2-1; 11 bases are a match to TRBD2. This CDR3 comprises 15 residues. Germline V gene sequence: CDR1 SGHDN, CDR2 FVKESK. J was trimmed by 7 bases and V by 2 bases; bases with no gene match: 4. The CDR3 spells CASSQPGLAVNEQFF. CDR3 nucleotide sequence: TGTGCCAGCAGCCAACCGGGACTAGCGGTAAATGAGCAGTTCTTC.

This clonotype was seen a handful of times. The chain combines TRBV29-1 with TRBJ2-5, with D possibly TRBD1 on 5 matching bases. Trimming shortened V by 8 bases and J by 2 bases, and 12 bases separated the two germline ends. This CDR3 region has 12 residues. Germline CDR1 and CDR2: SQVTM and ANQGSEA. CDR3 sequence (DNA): TGCAGCTCGTCTAAGGGGCAAGAGACCCAGTACTTC. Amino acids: CSSSKGQETQYF.

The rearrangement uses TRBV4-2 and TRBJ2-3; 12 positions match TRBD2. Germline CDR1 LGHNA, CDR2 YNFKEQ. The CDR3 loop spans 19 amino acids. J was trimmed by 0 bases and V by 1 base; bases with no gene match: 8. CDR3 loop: CASSQGTSGAMPSTDTQYF. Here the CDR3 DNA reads TGTGCCAGCAGCCAAGGGACTAGCGGGGCCATGCCTAGCACAGATACGCAGTATTTT.

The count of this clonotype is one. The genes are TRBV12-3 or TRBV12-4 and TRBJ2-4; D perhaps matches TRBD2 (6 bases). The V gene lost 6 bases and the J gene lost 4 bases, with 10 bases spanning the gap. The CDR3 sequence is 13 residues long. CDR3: CASRTRWKNIQYF. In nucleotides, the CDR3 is TGTGCCAGCAGGACTAGGTGGAAAAACATTCAGTACTTC.

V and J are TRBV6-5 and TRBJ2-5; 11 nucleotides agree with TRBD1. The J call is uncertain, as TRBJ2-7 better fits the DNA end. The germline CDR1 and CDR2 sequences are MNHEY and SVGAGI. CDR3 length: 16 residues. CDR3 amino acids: CASSYRLPGQGGEQYF. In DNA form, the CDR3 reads TGTGCCAGCAGTTACCGTCTCCCGGGACAGGGGGGCGAGCAGTACTTC.

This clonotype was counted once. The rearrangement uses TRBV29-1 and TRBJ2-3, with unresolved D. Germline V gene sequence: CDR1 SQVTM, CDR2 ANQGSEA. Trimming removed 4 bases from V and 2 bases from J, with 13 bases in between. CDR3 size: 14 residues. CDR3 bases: TGCAGCGTTGTTAACCACCATTCCACAGATACGCAGTATTTT. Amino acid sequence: CSVVNHHSTDTQYF.

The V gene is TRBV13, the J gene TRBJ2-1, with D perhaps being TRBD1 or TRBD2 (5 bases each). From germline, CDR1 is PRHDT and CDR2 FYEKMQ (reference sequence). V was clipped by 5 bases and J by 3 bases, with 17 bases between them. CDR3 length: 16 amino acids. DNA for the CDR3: TGTGCCAGCAGCACTGGGACCAAGGGCTACTACAATGAGCAGTTCTTC. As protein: CASSTGTKGYYNEQFF.

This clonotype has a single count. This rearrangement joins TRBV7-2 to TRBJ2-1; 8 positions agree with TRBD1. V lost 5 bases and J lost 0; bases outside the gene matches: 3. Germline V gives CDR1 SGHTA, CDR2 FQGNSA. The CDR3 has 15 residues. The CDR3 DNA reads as TGTGCCAGCAGCATGGACAGGGACTCCTACAATGAGCAGTTCTTC. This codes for CASSMDRDSYNEQFF.

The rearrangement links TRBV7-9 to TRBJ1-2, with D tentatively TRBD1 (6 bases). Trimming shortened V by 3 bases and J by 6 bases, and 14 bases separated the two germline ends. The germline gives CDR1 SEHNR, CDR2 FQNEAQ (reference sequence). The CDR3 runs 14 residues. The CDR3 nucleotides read TGTGCCAGCAGCTTGGGACACCGATCGGATGGCTACACCTTC. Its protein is CASSLGHRSDGYTF.

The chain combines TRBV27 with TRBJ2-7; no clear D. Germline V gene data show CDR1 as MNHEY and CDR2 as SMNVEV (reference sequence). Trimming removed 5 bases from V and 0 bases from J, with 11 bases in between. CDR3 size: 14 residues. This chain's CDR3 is CASSPLSTSYEQYF. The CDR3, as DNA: TGTGCCAGCAGTCCCCTTTCCACCTCCTACGAGCAGTACTTC.

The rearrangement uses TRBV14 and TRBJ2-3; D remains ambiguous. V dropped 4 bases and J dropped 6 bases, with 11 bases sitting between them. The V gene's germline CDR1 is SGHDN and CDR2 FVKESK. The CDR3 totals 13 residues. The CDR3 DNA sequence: TGTGCCAGCAGCCCCTCGCCGATGGATACGCAGTATTTT. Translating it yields CASSPSPMDTQYF.

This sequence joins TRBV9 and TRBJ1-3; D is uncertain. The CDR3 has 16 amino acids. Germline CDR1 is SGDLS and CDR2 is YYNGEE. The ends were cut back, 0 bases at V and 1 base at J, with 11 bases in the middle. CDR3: CASSVDGRSSGNTIYF. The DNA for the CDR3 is TGTGCCAGCAGCGTAGATGGGAGGTCGTCTGGAAACACCATATATTTT.

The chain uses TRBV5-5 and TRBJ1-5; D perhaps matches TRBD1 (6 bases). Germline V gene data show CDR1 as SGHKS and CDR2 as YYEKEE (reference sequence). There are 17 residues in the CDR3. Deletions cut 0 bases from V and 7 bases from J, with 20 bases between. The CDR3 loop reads CASSLDFVGQGNQPQHF. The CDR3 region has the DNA TGTGCCAGCAGCTTGGATTTCGTCGGGCAGGGGAACCAGCCCCAGCATTTT.

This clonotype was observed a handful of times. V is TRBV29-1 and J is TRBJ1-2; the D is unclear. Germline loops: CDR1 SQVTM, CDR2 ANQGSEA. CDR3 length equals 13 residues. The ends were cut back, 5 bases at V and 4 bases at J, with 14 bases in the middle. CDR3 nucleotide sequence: TGCAGCGTTCTGAACGCATACTCCTATGGCTACACCTTC. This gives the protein CSVLNAYSYGYTF.

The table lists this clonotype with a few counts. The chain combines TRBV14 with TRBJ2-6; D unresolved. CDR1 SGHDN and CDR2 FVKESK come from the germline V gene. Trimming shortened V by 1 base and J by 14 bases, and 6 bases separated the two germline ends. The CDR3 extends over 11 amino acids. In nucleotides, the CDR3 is TGTGCCAGCAGCCAAGCCTTGATCCTGACTTTC. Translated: CASSQALILTF.

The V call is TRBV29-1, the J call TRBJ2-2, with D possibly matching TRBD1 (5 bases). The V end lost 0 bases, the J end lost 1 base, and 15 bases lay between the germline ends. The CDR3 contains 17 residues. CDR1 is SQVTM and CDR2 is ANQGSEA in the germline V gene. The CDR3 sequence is CSVEDPPRAQNTGELFF. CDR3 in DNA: TGCAGCGTTGAAGATCCGCCCAGGGCCCAGAACACCGGGGAGCTGTTTTTT.

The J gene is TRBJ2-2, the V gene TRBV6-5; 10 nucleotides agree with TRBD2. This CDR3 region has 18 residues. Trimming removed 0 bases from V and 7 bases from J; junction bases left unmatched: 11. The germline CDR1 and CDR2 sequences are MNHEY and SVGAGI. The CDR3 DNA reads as TGTGCCAGCAGTTACTCCCCTCTAGCGGGAGATGTCGGCGGGGAGCTGTTTTTT. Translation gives CASSYSPLAGDVGGELFF.

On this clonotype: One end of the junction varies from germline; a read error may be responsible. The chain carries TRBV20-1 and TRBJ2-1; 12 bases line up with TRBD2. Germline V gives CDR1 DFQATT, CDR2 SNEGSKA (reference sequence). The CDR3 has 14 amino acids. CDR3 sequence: CSARASGGVNEQFF. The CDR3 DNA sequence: TGCAGCGCTAGGGCTAGCGGGGGGGTCAATGAGCAGTTCTTC.

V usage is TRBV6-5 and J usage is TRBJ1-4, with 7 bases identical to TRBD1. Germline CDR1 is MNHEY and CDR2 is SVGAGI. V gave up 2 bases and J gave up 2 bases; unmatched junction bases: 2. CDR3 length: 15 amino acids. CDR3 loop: CASSYRGLTNEKLFF. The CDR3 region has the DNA TGTGCCAGCAGTTACAGGGGGCTGACTAATGAAAAACTGTTTTTT.

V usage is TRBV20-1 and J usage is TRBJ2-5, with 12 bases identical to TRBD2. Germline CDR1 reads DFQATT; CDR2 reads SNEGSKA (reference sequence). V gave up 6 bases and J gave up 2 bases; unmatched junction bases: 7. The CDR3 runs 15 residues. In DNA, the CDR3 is TGCAGTGCCCTCGACGGACTAGCGGGGCAAGAGACCCAGTACTTC. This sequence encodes CSALDGLAGQETQYF.

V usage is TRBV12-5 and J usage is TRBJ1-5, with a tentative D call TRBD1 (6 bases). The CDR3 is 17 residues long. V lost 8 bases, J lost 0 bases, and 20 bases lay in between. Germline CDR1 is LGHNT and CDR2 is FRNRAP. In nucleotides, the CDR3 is TGTGCTAGTCACTCCGACCGGGACATGTATAGCAATCAGCCCCAGCATTTT. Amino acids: CASHSDRDMYSNQPQHF.